The 2 T cell receptor beta chains given below trace back to one sample, sequenced in a study of blood T cell repertoires in COVID-19 (dated by TCRdb to 2020 to 2021). The method behind the library was the immunoSEQ multiplex PCR assay. The table was pulled from immuneACCESS by TCRdb, which kept in-frame rearrangements only. Such tables lose some clones; where checked, under half of the loss comes from unresolved V genes, and the rest has no known cause. Across this sample there are 130,000 to 150,000 clones, with roughly 80% seen only once. The ten biggest clones cover nearly 3% of the sample. Source material: peripheral blood. These TCRs come from a woman between 40 and 50 years old with active or convalescent COVID-19.

This chain uses TRBV28 with TRBJ2-4, with D maybe TRBD1 (5 bases). V lost 10 bases and J lost 7, with 20 bases in between. Germline V lookup: CDR1 MDHEN, CDR2 SYDVKM. The CDR3 covers 14 residues. The CDR3 here is CATLLQASRNIQYF. The CDR3 nucleotides read TGTGCCACCCTGTTACAGGCTTCGCGGAACATTCAGTACTTC.

This clone was counted a single time. The V and J genes are TRBV18 and TRBJ2-4, with D perhaps TRBD1 (6 bases). The CDR3 loop spans 14 amino acids. V was shortened by 6 bases and J by 7 bases, with 16 bases between the two germline ends. Germline V gene lookup returns CDR1 KGHSH and CDR2 LQKENI. CDR3 residues: CASSTRQGTNIQYF. The CDR3, as DNA: TGTGCCAGCTCGACGCGGCAGGGGACGAACATTCAGTACTTC.